The 8 T cell receptor beta chains presented below share a single source sample, sequenced in a study of molecular identifiers for immune sequencing clone quantification. Via MiXCR, TCRdb re-called the PCR reads, giving one row per CDR3 protein. The sample shows some 88,000 distinct CDR3 sequences, roughly 21% of them seen only once. Sequencing was done on a sample of naive CD8+ T cells from blood, with Jurkat cell RNA spiked in. Subset of the sample: FACS-sorted CD8+CD4-CCR7+CD45RA+ naive T cells. The receptors were gathered from a human donor in good health. Some libraries in this study had Jurkat cell RNA spiked in.

There are many counts of this clonotype. V usage is TRBV19 and J usage is TRBJ2-5, with a possible D match to TRBD1 (6 bases). The CDR3 is made up of 14 amino acids. The germline gives CDR1 LNHDA, CDR2 SQIVND (reference sequence). Trimming took off 3 bases at V and 5 bases at J, with 13 bases between the two ends. The CDR3 DNA reads as TGTGCCAGTAGTATGGACAGAGGCTATGAGACCCAGTACTTC. Translated, it gives CASSMDRGYETQYF.

This clonotype was detected ten times or more. The chain carries TRBV12-3 or TRBV12-4 and TRBJ1-4, with D possibly being TRBD1 (6 bases). V shed 5 bases and J shed 4 bases, with 11 bases lying between them. The CDR3 extends over 14 amino acids. The CDR3 protein is CASSIGQLNEKLFF. As DNA, the CDR3 is TGTGCCAGCAGTATCGGACAGCTTAATGAAAAACTGTTTTTT.

This chain uses TRBV27 with TRBJ2-3; 8 bases line up with TRBD2. Germline V gene sequence: CDR1 MNHEY, CDR2 SMNVEV (reference sequence). The CDR3 runs to 18 residues. V was clipped by 6 bases and J by 2 bases; unmatched bases: 16. The chain's CDR3 is CASSPGSVSGSPTDTQYF. In DNA form, the CDR3 reads TGTGCCAGCAGCCCTGGTTCGGTGAGCGGGAGCCCCACAGATACGCAGTATTTT.

This clonotype was counted many times. The chain is built from TRBV2 and TRBJ1-5; D possibly corresponds to TRBD1 (6 bases). The V end lost 4 bases, the J end lost 3 bases, and 13 bases lay between the germline ends. CDR3 length: 15 residues. The germline V gene encodes CDR1 SNHLY and CDR2 FYNNEI. The CDR3 DNA sequence: TGTGCCAGCAGTGCCCCAGGGGTGGTCAATCAGCCCCAGCATTTT. Translated: CASSAPGVVNQPQHF.

This clonotype appeared a single time. This may be a read error: a much more frequent sequence differs by one nucleotide. This sequence joins TRBV28 and TRBJ2-1; no definite D call. Germline CDR1 and CDR2: MDHEN and SYDVKM. Trimming cost V 7 bases and J 0 bases, with 19 bases left between them. The CDR3 length is 17 residues. The CDR3 sequence: CASNADVPTSSYNEQFF. CDR3 nucleotide sequence: TGTGCCAGCAACGCCGATGTACCCACAAGCTCCTACAATGAGCAGTTCTTC.

This clonotype showed up just once. The rearrangement joins TRBV4-3 to TRBJ2-1, with 8 positions matching TRBD2. The CDR3 totals 15 residues. The germline V gene encodes CDR1 LGHNA and CDR2 YSLEER. The trim removed 5 bases at V and 3 bases at J, leaving 6 bases unmatched. The CDR3 DNA is TGCGCCAGCAGCACGAGCGGGAGTTTCTACAATGAGCAGTTCTTC. Its protein product is CASSTSGSFYNEQFF.

This clonotype was picked up many times. The J gene is TRBJ1-3, the V gene TRBV9, with D possibly matching TRBD1 (5 bases). The germline gives CDR1 SGDLS, CDR2 YYNGEE. The length of the CDR3 is 16 residues. V lost 2 bases and J 0 bases, leaving 12 bases between the germline ends. The CDR3 here is CASSVAGPTSGNTIYF. The CDR3 DNA reads TGTGCCAGCAGCGTTGCAGGGCCGACCTCTGGAAACACCATATATTTT.

The chain uses TRBV28 and TRBJ1-5; tentative D call: TRBD1 (5 bases). The germline V and J ends were trimmed by 5 bases and 5 bases, with 16 bases remaining between them. The CDR3 contains 15 residues. The V gene's germline CDR1 is MDHEN and CDR2 SYDVKM. The CDR3: CASSPQGVVDQPQHF. CDR3 nucleotides: TGTGCCAGCAGTCCGCAGGGAGTAGTGGATCAGCCCCAGCATTTT.